This entry lists 32 T cell receptor beta chains sequenced from one sample in a study of blood T cells in healthy people across ages. The second PCR ran about 6 to 11 cycles with a sample-barcoded 5' primer and J-beta primers. One entry per CDR3 protein results from TCRdb running MiXCR on the 5' RACE reads. In the table there are 550,000 to 750,000 distinct CDR3 sequences, under 25% of which are singletons. The sequencing sample was made of blood. These receptors came from a man aged 65 to 79 in good health.

The sample holds many counts of this clonotype. This rearrangement joins TRBV12-3 or TRBV12-4 to TRBJ1-4; D is ambiguous. V lost 5 bases and J lost 1, with 11 bases in between. The CDR3 has 15 amino acids. In DNA, the CDR3 is TGTGCCAGCAGTCCTATTATCGGAACTAATGAAAAACTGTTTTTT. As protein: CASSPIIGTNEKLFF.

This clonotype has a handful of counts. The chain uses TRBV6-2 or TRBV6-3 and TRBJ1-4; 8 nucleotides line up with TRBD1. Germline CDR1 reads MNHEY; CDR2 reads SVGEGT. This CDR3 has 15 amino acids. The junction had 7 bases not matched to a gene; V was cut back by 3 bases and J by 7 bases. In DNA form, the CDR3 reads TGTGCCAGCAGTTATGACAGGGGAGAAGTTGAAAAACTGTTTTTT. It yields the protein CASSYDRGEVEKLFF.

This clonotype was seen at least ten times. V and J are TRBV20-1 and TRBJ1-2; TRBD1 aligns across 8 bases. V lost 3 bases, J lost 6 bases, and 9 bases stayed unmatched. CDR3 length: 14 amino acids. Germline V gene sequence: CDR1 DFQATT, CDR2 SNEGSKA (reference sequence). CDR3 residues: CSASFGQGVDGYTF. CDR3 DNA: TGCAGTGCTAGCTTCGGACAGGGTGTGGATGGCTACACCTTC.

The rearrangement links TRBV4-2 to TRBJ2-7; 8 nucleotides match TRBD1. The DNA matches TRBJ2-5 better at its end, which makes the J call doubtful. The germline V gene has CDR1 LGHNA and CDR2 YNFKEQ. CDR3 length: 17 residues. The CDR3 spells CASSQVPSRQGPLTQYF. For the CDR3, the DNA is TGTGCCAGCAGCCAAGTTCCCTCGAGACAGGGGCCCTTGACCCAGTACTTC.

This clonotype came up many times. For the CDR3, the DNA is TGTGCCAGCGGATCTAGCGGGAGAGCCTACGAGCAGTACTTC. It yields the protein CASGSSGRAYEQYF. The V and J genes are TRBV28 and TRBJ2-7; TRBD2 agrees at 10 bases. The CDR3 sequence is 14 residues long. The germline V gene encodes CDR1 MDHEN and CDR2 SYDVKM. V was clipped by 8 bases and J by 2 bases; unmatched bases: 6.

The rearrangement joins TRBV9 to TRBJ2-3, with D perhaps matching TRBD2 (6 bases). This CDR3 comprises 17 residues. V shed 4 bases and J shed 2 bases, with 20 bases lying between them. Looked up from germline, CDR1 is SGDLS and CDR2 is YYNGEE. The CDR3, as DNA: TGTGCCAGCAGCCCAGACCCTAGCGAGGTGGTCACAGATACGCAGTATTTT. Encoded protein: CASSPDPSEVVTDTQYF.

This clonotype was seen more than once but under ten times. Here the CDR3 reads CASSQTQGGQPQHF. The CDR3, as DNA: TGTGCCAGCAGCCAAACCCAGGGGGGTCAGCCCCAGCATTTT. The chain employs TRBV3-1 and TRBJ1-5, with 7 bases identical to TRBD1. V shed 2 bases, J shed 6 bases, and the junction held 4 bases outside the gene matches. Germline CDR1 is LGHDT and CDR2 is YNNKEL (reference sequence). The CDR3 extends over 14 amino acids.

This clonotype appeared a few times. The CDR3 bases are TGCGCCAGCAGCCAAGATTGGAGTGGGCTAGCGCAGTTCTTC. This codes for CASSQDWSGLAQFF. The V and J genes are TRBV4-3 and TRBJ2-1, with D possibly being TRBD2 (5 bases). The V gene lost 0 bases and the J gene lost 12 bases, with 15 bases spanning the gap. The length of the CDR3 is 14 residues. Per germline, CDR1 LGHNA and CDR2 YSLEER.

The rearrangement uses TRBV28 and TRBJ2-3, with a tentative D call TRBD2 (6 bases). Trimming pared 6 bases from V and 7 bases from J, leaving 14 bases between. CDR1 and CDR2 (germline): MDHEN, SYDVKM. This CDR3 region has 13 residues. Written as DNA, the CDR3 is TGTGCCAGCAGGCCCCCGGGGGTTAATACGCAGTATTTT. Amino acid sequence: CASRPPGVNTQYF.

Comment on this clonotype: This clone may be a read error of a much larger clone one base away. The chain recombines TRBV11-2 with TRBJ2-5, with D possibly TRBD1 on 5 matching bases. The CDR3 contains 13 residues. The germline CDR1 and CDR2 sequences are SGHAT and FQNNGV. Between the trimmed V and J ends, which lost 5 bases and 2 bases, there was a span of 9 bases. The CDR3 protein is CASSVTVQETQYF. CDR3 sequence (DNA): TGTGCCAGCAGCGTGACAGTACAAGAGACCCAGTACTTC.

The chain couples TRBV4-3 to TRBJ2-3; tentative D call: TRBD1 (6 bases). CDR1 and CDR2 (germline): LGHNA, YSLEER. The V and J ends lost 4 bases and 2 bases respectively, with 16 bases between them. CDR3 length: 16 amino acids. The CDR3 reads CASSLGQLVSTDTQYF. The CDR3 DNA sequence: TGCGCCAGCAGCCTCGGACAGCTAGTTTCCACAGATACGCAGTATTTT.

This clonotype has a handful of counts. The J gene is TRBJ2-6, the V gene TRBV5-5; D unclear. V was cut by 1 base and J by 0 bases, with 8 bases left in between. Per germline, CDR1 SGHKS and CDR2 YYEKEE (reference sequence). The CDR3 sequence is 16 residues long. Here the CDR3 DNA reads TGTGCCAGCAGCTTGTTACGAACCTCTGGGGCCAACGTCCTGACTTTC. It encodes CASSLLRTSGANVLTF.

This clonotype was seen only a few times. The chain carries TRBV27 and TRBJ2-5, with 8 bases matching TRBD2. This CDR3 comprises 16 residues. The ends lost 5 bases at V and 3 bases at J; junction bases unmatched: 11. In germline, CDR1 is MNHEY, CDR2 SMNVEV (reference sequence). CDR3 sequence (DNA): TGTGCCAGCAGTGGAGAGGTCGAACTAGCGGAAGAGACCCAGTACTTC. Encoded protein: CASSGEVELAEETQYF.

This chain joins TRBV20-1 and TRBJ2-5; 8 nucleotides agree with TRBD1. The V segment lost 6 bases and the J segment 3 bases; nucleotides outside the gene matches: 12. The CDR3 is 15 amino acids. Germline CDR1 is DFQATT and CDR2 is SNEGSKA (reference sequence). The CDR3 protein is CSALPGQGVKETQYF. DNA for the CDR3: TGCAGTGCACTCCCTGGACAGGGCGTAAAAGAGACCCAGTACTTC.

The chain employs TRBV6-1 and TRBJ2-1; no definite D call. The CDR3 is 13 amino acids. CDR1 MNHNS and CDR2 SASEGT come from the germline V gene. V shed 7 bases and J shed 3 bases, with 10 bases lying between them. The CDR3 sequence: CASMQWDYNEQFF. The CDR3 region has the DNA TGTGCCAGCATGCAATGGGACTACAATGAGCAGTTCTTC.

This clonotype was picked up a small number of times. The chain recombines TRBV15 with TRBJ2-7; perhaps TRBD1 as D (5 bases). Per germline, CDR1 LNHNV and CDR2 YYDKDF (reference sequence). V was trimmed by 1 base and J by 5 bases, leaving 15 bases between them. This CDR3 has 15 residues. The CDR3 loop is CATSRGQGLLDEQYF. Here the CDR3 DNA reads TGTGCCACCAGCAGAGGGCAGGGCTTGTTGGACGAGCAGTACTTC.

Note on this clonotype: A much bigger clone sits one base away, suggesting this may be a read error. This sequence joins TRBV10-3 and TRBJ2-1; TRBD2 matches at 9 bases. The CDR3 contains 13 residues. Germline values: CDR1 ENHRY, CDR2 SYGVKD. The CDR3: CAIGGGENNGQFF. CDR3 sequence (DNA): TGTGCCATCGGCGGGGGGGAAAACAATGGGCAGTTCTTC.

CDR3 sequence: CSALEVSSNTEAFF. Written as DNA, the CDR3 is TGCAGTGCCCTAGAGGTCTCCTCCAACACTGAAGCTTTCTTT. The chain links TRBV20-1 to TRBJ1-1; D is unclear. V lost 6 bases and J 2 bases, leaving 16 bases between the germline ends. CDR1 and CDR2 from the germline V gene are DFQATT and SNEGSKA (reference sequence). The CDR3 spans 14 residues.

The rearrangement uses TRBV20-1 and TRBJ1-4; no clear D. This CDR3 has 14 residues. CDR1 DFQATT and CDR2 SNEGSKA come from the germline V gene (reference sequence). V lost 3 bases, J lost 8 bases, and 16 bases lay in between. The CDR3 bases are TGCAGTGCTAGTACGGGTTTTAAAGGAGAAAAACTGTTTTTT. It yields the protein CSASTGFKGEKLFF.

A few counts support this clonotype. V usage is TRBV18 and J usage is TRBJ2-7; 11 bases agree with TRBD2. From germline, CDR1 is KGHSH and CDR2 LQKENI. This CDR3 spans 14 amino acids. With V trimmed by 3 bases and J by 5 bases, 3 bases remained unmatched. CDR3 bases: TGTGCCAGCTCACCTACTAGCGGGAGCAACGAGCAGTACTTC. Encoded protein: CASSPTSGSNEQYF.

The chain joins TRBV7-9 to TRBJ2-1; the match to TRBD2 covers 10 bases. The CDR3 extends over 14 amino acids. CDR1 and CDR2 from the germline V gene are SEHNR and FQNEAQ (reference sequence). J lost 6 bases, V lost 5 bases, and 4 bases had no gene match. The DNA for the CDR3 is TGTGCCAGCAGCGAAACTAGCGGGGTCAATGAGCAGTTCTTC. This sequence encodes CASSETSGVNEQFF.

The chain uses TRBV12-3 or TRBV12-4 and TRBJ2-7, with 8 bases lining up with TRBD1. V was clipped by 6 bases and J by 7 bases; unmatched bases: 11. The length of the CDR3 is 14 residues. The CDR3 sequence: CASSPRGQGWEQYF. The CDR3 DNA reads as TGTGCCAGCAGCCCCAGGGGGCAGGGGTGGGAGCAGTACTTC.

This clonotype was detected a few times. The chain employs TRBV3-1 and TRBJ2-7; 8 bases align to TRBD2. Trimming removed 4 bases from V and 4 bases from J; junction bases left unmatched: 9. The CDR3 runs 15 residues. CDR1 LGHDT and CDR2 YNNKEL come from the germline V gene (reference sequence). The CDR3 DNA follows: TGTGCCAGCAGCCGCCGTAGCGGGGAGGGTTACGAGCAGTACTTC. Protein sequence: CASSRRSGEGYEQYF.

The rearrangement uses TRBV28 and TRBJ2-5, with 9 nucleotides matching TRBD1. The CDR3 covers 17 residues. Germline V gene lookup returns CDR1 MDHEN and CDR2 SYDVKM. V shed 1 base, J shed 1 base, and the junction held 7 bases outside the gene matches. CDR3 loop: CASSLLGDRATQETQYF. The CDR3 nucleotides are TGTGCCAGCAGTTTATTGGGGGACAGGGCCACCCAAGAGACCCAGTACTTC.

This clonotype was counted between two and nine times. The chain recombines TRBV9 with TRBJ1-1; D is unresolved. Germline V gene lookup returns CDR1 SGDLS and CDR2 YYNGEE. The CDR3 consists of 14 residues. V was cut by 0 bases and J by 1 base, with 7 bases left in between. Written as DNA, the CDR3 is TGTGCCAGCAGCGTAGATGCAGCGAACACTGAAGCTTTCTTT. Translated, it gives CASSVDAANTEAFF.

This sequence joins TRBV12-5 and TRBJ2-5; either TRBD1 or TRBD2 may fit D (5 bases each). The CDR3 sequence is 17 residues long. With 6 bases removed from V and 1 base from J, the gap between germline ends came to 21 bases. Germline V lookup: CDR1 LGHNT, CDR2 FRNRAP. The CDR3 bases are TGTGCTAGTGGCCAGCCGAGGGACGGCATAATCCAAGAGACCCAGTACTTC. Translated: CASGQPRDGIIQETQYF.

CDR3 DNA sequence: TGTGCTAGCGGAGAACAGCGGGAGAGCTCCTACGAGCAGTACTTC. This sequence encodes CASGEQRESSYEQYF. The chain is built from TRBV7-7 and TRBJ2-7; 8 positions match TRBD2. This CDR3 is built from 15 residues. Germline lookup yields CDR1 SSHAT and CDR2 FNYEAQ (reference sequence).

This clonotype has more than one count but fewer than ten. The chain couples TRBV29-1 to TRBJ1-4; tentatively, D is TRBD1 (5 bases). V gave up 6 bases and J gave up 0 bases, with 17 bases separating them. CDR3 length: 16 amino acids. Germline-derived CDR1 and CDR2 are SQVTM and ANQGSEA. The CDR3 loop reads CSVLPGQYATNEKLFF. DNA of the CDR3: TGCAGCGTCCTACCCGGACAATACGCAACTAATGAAAAACTGTTTTTT.

This sequence joins TRBV6-6 and TRBJ1-1; D is ambiguous. The length of the CDR3 is 17 residues. V was trimmed by 5 bases and J by 5 bases, leaving 24 bases between them. Germline V CDR1 and CDR2: MNHNY, SVGAGI (reference sequence). The CDR3 coding sequence is TGTGCCAGCAGTCCCCTCGTGAATGTGGTCCCGGGAACTGAAGCTTTCTTT. Encoded protein: CASSPLVNVVPGTEAFF.

The CDR3 reads CATSEGTGEAETQYF. CDR3 DNA sequence: TGTGCCACCAGTGAGGGGACAGGGGAGGCAGAGACCCAGTACTTC. The chain combines TRBV24-1 with TRBJ2-5; 10 bases map to TRBD1. CDR3 size: 15 residues. Germline CDR1 KGHDR, CDR2 SFDVKD. V was pared by 4 bases and J by 4 bases, with 5 bases of the junction left unmatched.

This clonotype was detected only a few times. The chain recombines TRBV2 with TRBJ2-3; the match to TRBD2 covers 9 bases. CDR1 is SNHLY and CDR2 is FYNNEI in the germline V gene. With 0 bases clipped from V and 3 bases from J, the junction kept 10 bases outside the gene matches. This CDR3 has 18 residues. The DNA of the CDR3 is TGTGCCAGCAGTGAAGCGGGACTAGCCCTACCGAGGACAGATACGCAGTATTTT. Amino acid sequence: CASSEAGLALPRTDTQYF.

This clonotype has a handful of counts. This chain connects TRBV6-1 to TRBJ1-6, with 9 bases that match TRBD1. This CDR3 spans 14 amino acids. Unmatched junction bases numbered 11, after V lost 6 bases and J lost 14 bases. CDR1 and CDR2 from the germline V gene are MNHNS and SASEGT. CDR3 sequence reads: CASRGQGGRSALHF. CDR3 coding DNA: TGTGCCAGCAGGGGACAGGGTGGGAGATCGGCCCTCCACTTT.